What follows are 8 T cell receptor beta chains derived from one specimen sequenced in a study of PD-L1 blockade in urothelial cancer. Libraries were prepared by immunoSEQ multiplex PCR; TCRdb keeps only in-frame clonotypes and omits some of them. This sample yields 90,000 to 120,000 clones, of which around 82% are seen a single time; about 2.3% belongs to the top ten. This specimen was PBMCs, taken around atezolizumab (anti-PD-L1) treatment. Source of these receptors: a man aged 50-59 years with urothelial cancer.

V usage is TRBV28 and J usage is TRBJ2-5, with TRBD2 matching 7 bases. V shed 7 bases and J 5 bases; nucleotides not matched to a gene: 10. CDR1 is MDHEN, CDR2 SYDVKM, per germline. This CDR3 is 14 amino acids long. The CDR3 sequence is CASTLTSALETQYF. The CDR3, as DNA: TGTGCCAGCACCCTTACTAGCGCACTCGAGACCCAGTACTTC.

The chain joins TRBV2 to TRBJ2-1; 10 bases match TRBD2. Unmatched junction bases numbered 4, after V lost 6 bases and J lost 5 bases. The germline CDR1 and CDR2 sequences are SNHLY and FYNNEI. The length of the CDR3 is 14 residues. Here the CDR3 DNA reads TGTGCCAGCAGGGGGACTAGCGAAAACAATGAGCAGTTCTTC. It encodes CASRGTSENNEQFF.

The chain is built from TRBV6-5 and TRBJ2-7; 10 nucleotides agree with TRBD2. Germline V lookup: CDR1 MNHEY, CDR2 SVGAGI. The CDR3 is 15 amino acids. The V segment lost 7 bases and the J segment 6 bases; nucleotides outside the gene matches: 12. Here the CDR3 DNA reads TGTGCCAGCATCTCTTGGGCTAGCGGGAGTCTCGAGCAGTACTTC. Its protein is CASISWASGSLEQYF.

The CDR3 sequence is CASRQGVRQPQHF. The CDR3 DNA follows: TGTGCCAGCAGACAGGGTGTCCGTCAGCCCCAGCATTTT. The V call is TRBV6-5, the J call TRBJ1-5, with a possible D match to TRBD1 (6 bases). CDR3 length: 13 residues. Trimming left V 6 bases short and J 6 bases short, with 12 bases between. Germline V CDR1 and CDR2: MNHEY, SVGAGI.

The V gene is TRBV5-1, the J gene TRBJ2-7, with 9 bases matching TRBD2. The CDR3 spans 15 residues. Germline V gene lookup returns CDR1 SGHRS and CDR2 YFSETQ. After removal of 1 base from V and 3 bases from J, the junction contained 5 bases not matched to a gene. The CDR3 region has the DNA TGCGCCAGCAGCTTGCCGGCTAGCGGGAACTACGAGCAGTACTTC. Amino acids: CASSLPASGNYEQYF.

This chain connects TRBV6-1 to TRBJ1-4; D unclear. The CDR3 covers 13 residues. Germline V gene lookup returns CDR1 MNHNS and CDR2 SASEGT. With 2 bases removed from V and 13 bases from J, the gap between germline ends came to 14 bases. The CDR3 bases are TGTGCCAGCAGTGAATCTAGCGCCACGGGACTGTTTTTT. This sequence encodes CASSESSATGLFF.

The gene calls are TRBV10-1 and TRBJ2-2; perhaps TRBD1 as D (6 bases). The CDR3 has 16 residues. Deletions cut 3 bases from V and 1 base from J, with 12 bases between. The germline V gene encodes CDR1 WNHNN and CDR2 SYGVQD (reference sequence). In DNA form, the CDR3 reads TGCGCCAGCAGTGAACGGCAGGGGATGAACACCGGGGAGCTGTTTTTT. Translated: CASSERQGMNTGELFF.

This clone was counted a single time. This chain joins TRBV7-6 and TRBJ2-3, with a possible D match to TRBD2 (6 bases). The CDR3 is made up of 15 amino acids. The germline V and J ends were trimmed by 1 base and 0 bases, with 8 bases remaining between them. Germline-derived CDR1 and CDR2 are SGHVS and FNYEAQ. The CDR3: CASSLGGTSTDTQYF. The CDR3 DNA is TGTGCCAGCAGCTTAGGTGGGACTAGCACAGATACGCAGTATTTT.